One sample yielded the 20 T cell receptor beta chains listed below, sequenced in a study of blood T cell repertoires in COVID-19. Some clones are missing from TCRdb's copy, which holds only in-frame ones; the method was immunoSEQ multiplex PCR. The table lists around 59,000 clones, 75% to 85% of them singletons. The sequenced material came from peripheral blood. Receptor source: a man aged 60 to 75 with acute or convalescent COVID-19.

The V call is TRBV28, the J call TRBJ1-1; possible D gene TRBD1, 6 bases. This CDR3 comprises 14 residues. Germline CDR1 MDHEN, CDR2 SYDVKM. V shed 3 bases and J shed 10 bases, with 18 bases lying between them. The DNA for the CDR3 is TGTGCCAGCAGTTTGGGAAGGGGCCTAGGGGGAGCTTTCTTT. As protein: CASSLGRGLGGAFF.

This sequence joins TRBV30 and TRBJ2-1; D is unclear. Germline loops: CDR1 GTSNPN, CDR2 SVGIG (reference sequence). This CDR3 is 12 amino acids long. V was cut by 2 bases and J by 9 bases, with 11 bases left in between. The CDR3 DNA follows: TGTGCCTGGAGTAAGAGCAGCGCTGAGCAGTTCTTC. Its translation: CAWSKSSAEQFF.

The rearrangement uses TRBV19 and TRBJ2-7; the match to TRBD1 covers 8 bases. The junction had 4 bases not matched to a gene; V was cut back by 5 bases and J by 4 bases. The CDR3 consists of 13 residues. Germline V gene lookup returns CDR1 LNHDA and CDR2 SQIVND (reference sequence). CDR3 sequence: CASSRTGPYEQYF. CDR3 DNA sequence: TGTGCCAGTAGTCGGACAGGGCCGTACGAGCAGTACTTC.

The V and J genes are TRBV10-1 and TRBJ1-3; 7 nucleotides align to TRBD1. There are 14 residues in the CDR3. With 6 bases clipped from V and 2 bases from J, the junction kept 4 bases outside the gene matches. In germline, CDR1 is WNHNN, CDR2 SYGVQD (reference sequence). The CDR3 is CASRDRQTGNTIYF. The CDR3 nucleotides are TGCGCCAGCAGGGACAGGCAAACTGGAAACACCATATATTTT.

This rearrangement joins TRBV14 to TRBJ2-5, with D maybe TRBD1 (5 bases). V was trimmed by 0 bases and J by 2 bases, leaving 16 bases between them. The germline V gene has CDR1 SGHDN and CDR2 FVKESK. The length of the CDR3 is 17 residues. The CDR3 DNA reads TGTGCCAGCAGCCAAGAAGGTGTTAAGGGGTTTCAAGAGACCCAGTACTTC. Its protein product is CASSQEGVKGFQETQYF.

V usage is TRBV10-3 and J usage is TRBJ1-3; the D gene is possibly TRBD1 (5 bases). CDR1 and CDR2 from the germline V gene are ENHRY and SYGVKD. Trimming removed 4 bases from V and 0 bases from J, with 13 bases in between. This CDR3 is 16 amino acids long. CDR3 residues: CAISGGVVASGNTIYF. CDR3 coding DNA: TGTGCCATCAGTGGGGGGGTGGTCGCCTCTGGAAACACCATATATTTT.

V is TRBV6-5 and J is TRBJ2-2; 7 bases align to TRBD1. The germline gives CDR1 MNHEY, CDR2 SVGAGI. The CDR3 contains 14 residues. The trim removed 6 bases at V and 2 bases at J, leaving 3 bases unmatched. The CDR3 sequence: CASRRQGNTGELFF. The CDR3 DNA follows: TGTGCCAGCAGACGACAGGGCAACACCGGGGAGCTGTTTTTT.

This clone appeared a single time. This chain links TRBV19 with TRBJ1-2, with 7 positions matching TRBD1. This CDR3 is built from 15 residues. The germline V gene encodes CDR1 LNHDA and CDR2 SQIVND (reference sequence). V dropped 5 bases and J dropped 8; count of bases not matched to a gene: 14. This chain's CDR3 is CASSWDRDSSLGYTF. The CDR3 DNA is TGTGCCAGTAGTTGGGACCGGGACAGCTCTCTCGGCTACACCTTC. The whole variable domain, remainder taken from reference TRBV19 and TRBJ1-2, is DGGITQSPKYLFRKEGQNVTLSCEQNLNHDAMYWYRQDPGQGLRLIYYSQIVNDFQKGDIAEGYSVSREKKESFPLTVTSAQKNPTAFYLCASSWDRDSSLGYTFGSGTRLTVV.

V usage is TRBV7-8 and J usage is TRBJ2-2; tentatively, D is TRBD2 (5 bases). Trimming took off 0 bases at V and 3 bases at J, with 11 bases between the two ends. The CDR3 is made up of 16 amino acids. CDR1 is SGHVS and CDR2 is FQNEAQ in the germline V gene. CDR3 bases: TGTGCCAGCAGCTTAGCGAAATCGAGGGACACCGGGGAGCTGTTTTTT. Protein product: CASSLAKSRDTGELFF.

This clone was recorded only once. The chain has TRBV5-1 and TRBJ2-2, with D tentatively TRBD2 (6 bases). V was pared by 4 bases and J by 1 base, with 11 bases between. Germline CDR1 and CDR2: SGHRS and YFSETQ. CDR3 length: 15 amino acids. CDR3 nucleotides: TGCGCCAGCAGCGGGGGGAGCGTGAACACCGGGGAGCTGTTTTTT. As protein: CASSGGSVNTGELFF.

CDR3 sequence (DNA): TGTGCCAGCAGTTCAAGACAGGGCCCCATTCATGGCTACACCTTC. This codes for CASSSRQGPIHGYTF. The chain links TRBV6-5 to TRBJ1-2; 7 bases are a match to TRBD1. The CDR3 is 15 residues long. J lost 6 bases, V lost 4 bases, and 11 bases had no gene match. In germline, CDR1 is MNHEY, CDR2 SVGAGI.

A few counts support this clone. This chain uses TRBV7-8 with TRBJ2-2, with TRBD1 matching over 7 bases. The CDR3 runs 17 residues. V lost 2 bases to trimming and J lost 0 bases; unmatched junction nucleotides: 6. Germline assignment: CDR1 SGHVS and CDR2 FQNEAQ. In DNA form, the CDR3 reads TGTGCCAGCAGCTTATATTCAGGGGGTACGAACACCGGGGAGCTGTTTTTT. Residues: CASSLYSGGTNTGELFF.

The chain is built from TRBV11-2 and TRBJ1-1; tentative D call: TRBD1 (5 bases). CDR3 size: 11 residues. Trimming pared 7 bases from V and 9 bases from J, leaving 12 bases between. Germline assignment: CDR1 SGHAT and CDR2 FQNNGV. In DNA, the CDR3 is TGTGCCAGCACGGGGGGGTGGAAAGCTTTCTTT. Its translation is CASTGGWKAFF. Together with reference TRBV11-2 and TRBJ1-1, the CDR3 gives the full variable domain: EAGVAQSPRYKIIEKRQSVAFWCNPISGHATLYWYQQILGQGPKLLIQFQNNGVVDDSQLPKDRFSAERLKGVDSTLKIQPAKLEDSAVYLCASTGGWKAFFGQGTRLTVV.

This chain links TRBV3-1 (or the pseudogene TRBV3-2) with TRBJ2-7, with 8 bases aligning to TRBD2. Germline V gives CDR1 LGHDT, CDR2 YNNKEL (reference sequence). Losses at the gene ends were 0 bases for V and 4 bases for J; bases not matched to a gene: 8. This CDR3 is 16 amino acids long. For the CDR3, the DNA is TGTGCCAGCAGCCAAGATCTAAAGCGGGGGAGGTACGAGCAGTACTTC. Protein: CASSQDLKRGRYEQYF.

There are a few counts of this clone. This chain joins TRBV7-9 and TRBJ1-4; D is possibly TRBD1 (5 bases). V was clipped by 0 bases and J by 13 bases, with 9 bases between them. CDR1 is SEHNR, CDR2 FQNEAQ, per germline (reference sequence). The length of the CDR3 is 12 residues. In DNA form, the CDR3 reads TGTGCCAGCAGCTTAGCTCTGGACACACTGTTTTTT. It translates to CASSLALDTLFF.

This clone was counted between two and nine times. CDR3 in DNA: TGTGCCTGGAGTTCCGGACAGCCTGGTAGCAATCAGCCCCAGCATTTT. The encoded protein is CAWSSGQPGSNQPQHF. The V and J genes are TRBV30 and TRBJ1-5; D might be TRBD1 (6 bases). V was trimmed by 2 bases and J by 0 bases, leaving 14 bases between them. The V gene's germline CDR1 is GTSNPN and CDR2 SVGIG (reference sequence). This CDR3 comprises 16 residues.

The rearrangement joins TRBV5-1 to TRBJ2-3; maybe TRBD2 (7 bases). CDR3 length: 14 residues. The V end was cut by 4 bases, the J end by 5 bases, with 14 bases between. CDR1 and CDR2 (germline): SGHRS, YFSETQ. This chain's CDR3 is CASSLGGPEDTQYF. The CDR3 bases are TGCGCCAGCAGCCTCGGGGGGCCCGAAGATACGCAGTATTTT. The whole variable domain, remainder taken from reference TRBV5-1 and TRBJ2-3, is KAGVTQTPRYLIKTRGQQVTLSCSPISGHRSVSWYQQTPGQGLQFLFEYFSETQRNKGNFPGRFSGRQFSNSRSEMNVSTLELGDSALYLCASSLGGPEDTQYFGPGTRLTVL.

This chain joins TRBV5-4 and TRBJ2-7; D is perhaps TRBD2 (6 bases). Germline CDR1 reads SGHNT; CDR2 reads YYREEE (reference sequence). The length of the CDR3 is 14 residues. The V end was cut by 0 bases, the J end by 5 bases, with 12 bases between. CDR3 sequence: CASSLGLGIDEQYF. DNA for the CDR3: TGTGCCAGCAGCTTGGGACTAGGGATAGACGAGCAGTACTTC.

This clone was counted only a few times. The chain is built from TRBV14 and TRBJ1-2; D not certain. The CDR3 spans 12 residues. The ends were cut back, 3 bases at V and 5 bases at J, with 7 bases in the middle. Germline V CDR1 and CDR2: SGHDN, FVKESK. CDR3: CASSHGYYGYTF. The CDR3, as DNA: TGTGCCAGCAGCCACGGGTATTATGGCTACACCTTC. Full variable domain (outside the CDR3, taken from reference TRBV14 and TRBJ1-2): EAGVTQFPSHSVIEKGQTVTLRCDPISGHDNLYWYRRVMGKEIKFLLHFVKESKQDESGMPNNRFLAERTGGTYSTLKVQPAELEDSGVYFCASSHGYYGYTFGSGTRLTVV.

The CDR3 DNA sequence: TGTGCCAGCAGTTACTCGAGGGGGCCGGATTCACCCCTCCACTTT. Translated: CASSYSRGPDSPLHF. V gene TRBV6-5 combines with J gene TRBJ1-6; 7 nucleotides align to TRBD1. With V trimmed by 0 bases and J by 8 bases, 4 bases remained unmatched. The CDR3 contains 15 residues. In germline, CDR1 is MNHEY, CDR2 SVGAGI.